The 23 T cell receptor beta chains presented below share a single source sample, sequenced in a study of OX40 agonist ivuxolimab in advanced cancers. Sequencing used immunoSEQ multiplex PCR; TCRdb keeps in-frame clones, though not all of them. The data hold around 7,800 clones, with 86% observed a single time. The input for sequencing was CD4+ or CD8+ T cells sorted from blood, taken in a trial of the OX40 agonist ivuxolimab. Receptors originate from an adult with an advanced solid tumor such as melanoma, head and neck, liver or kidney cancer.

The chain is built from TRBV9 and TRBJ2-3, with D uncertain. The length of the CDR3 is 14 residues. V was pared by 4 bases and J by 2 bases, with 11 bases between. Germline CDR1 SGDLS, CDR2 YYNGEE. The chain's CDR3 is CASSKTGTTDTQYF. The DNA for the CDR3 is TGTGCCAGCAGCAAGACTGGAACCACAGATACGCAGTATTTT.

The V and J genes are TRBV7-3 and TRBJ2-1; D call uncertain. The CDR3 totals 15 residues. V gave up 5 bases and J gave up 2 bases, with 13 bases separating them. In germline, CDR1 is SGHTA, CDR2 FQGTGA. The CDR3 is CASSPFRGPYNEQFF. In nucleotides, the CDR3 is TGTGCCAGCAGCCCCTTCCGCGGACCCTACAATGAGCAGTTCTTC. Drawing the rest from reference TRBV7-3 and TRBJ2-1, the complete variable domain is GAGVSQTPSNKVTEKGKYVELRCDPISGHTALYWYRQSLGQGPEFLIYFQGTGAADDSGLPNDRFFAVRPEGSVSTLKIQRTERGDSAVYLCASSPFRGPYNEQFFGPGTRLTVL.

This sequence joins TRBV4-1 and TRBJ1-6; TRBD1 agrees at 7 bases. Germline CDR1 is MGHRA and CDR2 is YSYEKL. Trimming cost V 0 bases and J 7 bases; bases outside gene matches: 9. The CDR3 consists of 17 residues. CDR3 protein: CASSQEGGRDRNSPLHF. Here the CDR3 DNA reads TGCGCCAGCAGCCAAGAAGGGGGCAGAGACAGAAATTCACCCCTCCACTTT.

V usage is TRBV19 and J usage is TRBJ2-4, with 7 nucleotides matching TRBD1. V lost 3 bases to trimming and J lost 0 bases; unmatched junction nucleotides: 11. Germline CDR1 and CDR2: LNHDA and SQIVND (reference sequence). The CDR3 has 18 residues. This CDR3 reads CASSMRVDRALAKNIQYF. CDR3 coding DNA: TGTGCCAGTAGTATGAGGGTCGACAGGGCCCTAGCCAAAAACATTCAGTACTTC.

The chain links TRBV28 to TRBJ2-7; D ambiguous. The CDR3 length is 11 residues. V was clipped by 3 bases and J by 4 bases, with 4 bases between them. Germline CDR1 is MDHEN and CDR2 is SYDVKM. Here the CDR3 reads CASSFRYEQYF. The CDR3 region has the DNA TGTGCCAGCAGTTTTAGATACGAGCAGTACTTC.

The V gene is TRBV28, the J gene TRBJ1-1; D perhaps matches TRBD1 (6 bases). V lost 2 bases and J 4 bases, leaving 14 bases between the germline ends. There are 15 residues in the CDR3. The V gene's germline CDR1 is MDHEN and CDR2 SYDVKM. As DNA, the CDR3 is TGTGCCAGCAGTTTAGGCGGCAGGGGTGGCACTGAAGCTTTCTTT. Protein: CASSLGGRGGTEAFF.

This clone was seen only a few times. The rearrangement uses TRBV10-3 and TRBJ2-7; D is undetermined. CDR1 is ENHRY, CDR2 SYGVKD, per germline. V was cut by 6 bases and J by 3 bases, with 9 bases left in between. This CDR3 is built from 12 residues. CDR3 residues: CAIRGQNYEQYF. DNA for the CDR3: TGTGCCATCAGAGGCCAAAACTACGAGCAGTACTTC.

The rearrangement links TRBV28 to TRBJ2-5; D might be TRBD2 (5 bases). V was pared by 5 bases and J by 2 bases, with 9 bases between. This CDR3 region has 13 residues. CDR1 and CDR2 from the germline V gene are MDHEN and SYDVKM. This CDR3 reads CASSRRDQETQYF. For the CDR3, the DNA is TGTGCCAGCAGTCGCCGGGATCAAGAGACCCAGTACTTC.

This sequence joins TRBV5-1 and TRBJ1-2, with D possibly being TRBD1 (5 bases). This CDR3 is 16 amino acids long. Germline CDR1 reads SGHRS; CDR2 reads YFSETQ. With 1 base removed from V and 1 base from J, the gap between germline ends came to 14 bases. The DNA of the CDR3 is TGCGCCAGCAGCTTGTCTCCTGGACACGATAACTATGGCTACACCTTC. It encodes CASSLSPGHDNYGYTF.

This rearrangement joins TRBV5-6 to TRBJ2-1; no firm D call. Germline CDR1 and CDR2: SGHDT and YYEEEE. Between the trimmed V and J ends, which lost 4 bases and 1 base, there was a span of 12 bases. The length of the CDR3 is 15 residues. The CDR3, as DNA: TGTGCCAGCAGCCTGGACCCTCGATCCTACAATGAGCAGTTCTTC. Its translation is CASSLDPRSYNEQFF.

This clone is a singleton in its sample. The chain joins TRBV6-5 to TRBJ2-3, with unresolved D. This CDR3 spans 15 amino acids. CDR1 is MNHEY, CDR2 SVGAGI, per germline. The V end lost 5 bases, the J end lost 0 bases, and 12 bases lay between the germline ends. In DNA form, the CDR3 reads TGTGCCAGCAGTCGGGTAAGGAGTAGCACAGATACGCAGTATTTT. It codes for CASSRVRSSTDTQYF.

This sequence joins TRBV18 and TRBJ1-5; D might be TRBD1 (5 bases). The CDR3 is made up of 14 amino acids. V was clipped by 2 bases and J by 9 bases, with 14 bases between them. CDR1 and CDR2 (germline): KGHSH, LQKENI. CDR3 region: CASSPGADNGPQHF. As DNA, the CDR3 is TGTGCCAGCTCACCAGGGGCAGACAATGGGCCCCAGCATTTT.

V and J are TRBV4-2 and TRBJ2-1; 8 bases align to TRBD2. This CDR3 contains 18 residues. Germline V gene lookup returns CDR1 LGHNA and CDR2 YNFKEQ. The trim removed 1 base at V and 4 bases at J, leaving 12 bases unmatched. The CDR3 DNA is TGTGCCAGCAGCCAAGCCCTGGGGAGTAGCGGGAATTACAATGAGCAGTTCTTC. Protein product: CASSQALGSSGNYNEQFF.

A note on this clone: The conserved closing phenylalanine or tryptophan is absent in this CDR3, likely reflecting a read error. The DNA is left out, because the CDR3 cannot be placed on it with certainty; the CDR3 is given as TCRdb lists it. This sequence joins TRBV28 and TRBJ1-5; TRBD1 reflects the table's D call only, with no check against the DNA. Per the germline V gene, CDR1 is MDHEN and CDR2 is SYDVKM. The CDR3 adds up to 14 amino acids, both ends counted. CDR3 loop: CASSRIDREVPLTL.

The V and J genes are TRBV19 and TRBJ1-2; D uncertain. Trimming pared 3 bases from V and 5 bases from J, leaving 10 bases between. CDR3 size: 13 residues. CDR1 is LNHDA, CDR2 SQIVND, per germline (reference sequence). The CDR3, as DNA: TGTGCCAGTAGTATTAAAGAGAATTATGGCTACACCTTC. Translating gives CASSIKENYGYTF.

The chain joins TRBV7-2 to TRBJ1-2; D not resolved. This CDR3 contains 13 residues. The V end was cut by 4 bases, the J end by 2 bases, with 8 bases between. The germline gives CDR1 SGHTA, CDR2 FQGNSA. CDR3 DNA sequence: TGTGCCAGCAGCTCCTCACGGAACTATGGCTACACCTTC. This encodes CASSSSRNYGYTF.

The V gene is TRBV4-3, the J gene TRBJ2-6; tentative D call: TRBD1 (6 bases). The CDR3 length is 17 residues. The germline gives CDR1 LGHNA, CDR2 YSLEER. V was shortened by 1 base and J by 0 bases, with 10 bases between the two germline ends. CDR3 sequence: CASSQGRGHSGANVLTF. The DNA for the CDR3 is TGCGCCAGCAGCCAAGGCCGGGGACACTCTGGGGCCAACGTCCTGACTTTC.

In its sample, this clone was seen once. V gene TRBV5-1 combines with J gene TRBJ1-4; TRBD1 matches 10 bases. V trimming: 4 bases; J trimming: 6 bases; junction bases outside the gene matches: 3. The CDR3 length is 14 residues. CDR1 is SGHRS, CDR2 YFSETQ, per germline. CDR3 sequence reads: CASSVTGGYEKLFF. CDR3 in DNA: TGCGCCAGCAGCGTGACAGGGGGCTATGAAAAACTGTTTTTT.

The chain combines TRBV30 with TRBJ2-1; maybe TRBD2 (6 bases). Trimming stripped 2 bases from V and 1 base from J, with 9 bases between. CDR3 length equals 14 residues. Germline V gene lookup returns CDR1 GTSNPN and CDR2 SVGIG (reference sequence). The DNA for the CDR3 is TGTGCCTGGAGTCTGGGGGGTTCCTACAATGAGCAGTTCTTC. Translating it yields CAWSLGGSYNEQFF.

The chain is built from TRBV6-5 and TRBJ1-3; a possible D gene is TRBD1 (6 bases). In germline, CDR1 is MNHEY, CDR2 SVGAGI. V was shortened by 4 bases and J by 0 bases, with 13 bases between the two germline ends. The CDR3 consists of 16 residues. This CDR3 is CASSFSGGGSGNTIYF. Here the CDR3 DNA reads TGTGCCAGCAGTTTTTCTGGGGGCGGCTCTGGAAACACCATATATTTT.

This chain uses TRBV7-9 with TRBJ2-1; D is tentatively TRBD1 or TRBD2 (6 bases each). The CDR3 loop spans 17 amino acids. The germline V gene encodes CDR1 SEHNR and CDR2 FQNEAQ (reference sequence). Trimming shortened V by 5 bases and J by 0 bases, and 17 bases separated the two germline ends. In DNA, the CDR3 is TGTGCCAGCAGCCCCAGAGGGGGAGGATCCTCCTACAATGAGCAGTTCTTC. Its protein product is CASSPRGGGSSYNEQFF.

V gene TRBV18 combines with J gene TRBJ2-7; D not certain. Trimming removed 3 bases from V and 0 bases from J, with 6 bases in between. This CDR3 is built from 13 residues. Germline V gene sequence: CDR1 KGHSH, CDR2 LQKENI. CDR3 in amino acids: CASSPGISYEQYF. CDR3 DNA sequence: TGTGCCAGCTCACCTGGGATCTCCTACGAGCAGTACTTC.

J is TRBJ1-5 and V is TRBV9, with D unclear. This CDR3 region has 13 residues. The germline V gene encodes CDR1 SGDLS and CDR2 YYNGEE. Between the trimmed V and J ends, which lost 0 bases and 9 bases, there was a span of 10 bases. CDR3 nucleotides: TGTGCCAGCAGCGTAGACCCCCTGGCGCCCCAGCATTTT. Encoded protein: CASSVDPLAPQHF.